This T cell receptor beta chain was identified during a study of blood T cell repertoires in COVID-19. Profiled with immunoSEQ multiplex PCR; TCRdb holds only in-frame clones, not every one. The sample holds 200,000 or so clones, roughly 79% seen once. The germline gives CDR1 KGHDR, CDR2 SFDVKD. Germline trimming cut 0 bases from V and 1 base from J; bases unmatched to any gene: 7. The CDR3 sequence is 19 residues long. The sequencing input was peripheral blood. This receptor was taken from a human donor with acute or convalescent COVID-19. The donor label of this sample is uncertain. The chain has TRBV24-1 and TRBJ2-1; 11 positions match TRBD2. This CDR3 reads CATSDLGASGRLSYNEQFF. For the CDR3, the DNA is TGTGCCACCAGTGATTTGGGGGCTAGCGGGAGGCTTTCCTACAATGAGCAGTTCTTC.